The 10 T cell receptor beta chains reported below all come from one sample, sequenced in a study of blood T cell repertoires in COVID-19. Assay: immunoSEQ multiplex PCR; the TCRdb copy retains only in-frame clones and omits some. The data show roughly 100,000 clones, with around 90% seen just once and around 2% held by the top ten. The material sequenced was peripheral blood. Receptor source: a man aged 50 to 60 with active COVID-19.

This clone was seen only once. The gene calls are TRBV7-9 and TRBJ2-1; weak D call: TRBD1 (5 bases). V lost 0 bases to trimming and J lost 12 bases, with 15 bases between them. The length of the CDR3 is 14 residues. The germline gives CDR1 SEHNR, CDR2 FQNEAQ (reference sequence). The CDR3 DNA reads TGTGCCAGCAGCTTAGCGGGGCTATCCATGGGGCAGTTCTTC. Its protein is CASSLAGLSMGQFF.

This rearrangement joins TRBV4-1 to TRBJ2-1; 10 bases agree with TRBD2. The CDR3 spans 17 residues. With V trimmed by 4 bases and J by 1 base, 7 bases remained unmatched. Germline CDR1 reads MGHRA; CDR2 reads YSYEKL. The CDR3 protein is CASSPNIAGGSYNEQFF. The CDR3 bases are TGCGCCAGCAGCCCCAACATAGCGGGGGGTTCCTACAATGAGCAGTTCTTC.

The chain has TRBV6-5 and TRBJ1-1; perhaps TRBD1 as D (5 bases). The V and J ends lost 2 bases and 6 bases respectively, with 13 bases between them. The CDR3 contains 14 residues. Germline V gene sequence: CDR1 MNHEY, CDR2 SVGAGI. In nucleotides, the CDR3 is TGTGCCAGCAGTTACCTAGGCAGGGCGGCTGAAGCTTTCTTT. Amino acid sequence: CASSYLGRAAEAFF.

V gene TRBV10-3 combines with J gene TRBJ2-1, with 11 bases lining up with TRBD2. The CDR3 covers 15 residues. CDR1 ENHRY and CDR2 SYGVKD come from the germline V gene. J gave up 5 bases and V 5 bases, and 5 bases lay outside the gene matches. This CDR3 is CAISKTSGIDNEQFF. The CDR3 DNA reads as TGTGCCATCAGTAAGACTAGCGGGATTGACAATGAGCAGTTCTTC.

V usage is TRBV11-3 and J usage is TRBJ1-6, with D perhaps matching TRBD1 (5 bases). Between the trimmed V and J ends, which lost 2 bases and 2 bases, there was a span of 16 bases. This CDR3 spans 18 amino acids. Germline assignment: CDR1 SGHNT and CDR2 YENEEA. The CDR3 region has the DNA TGTGCCAGCAGCTTAACGACAGAACGGCCGCCCTATAATTCACCCCTCCACTTT. This gives the protein CASSLTTERPPYNSPLHF.

The chain recombines TRBV7-8 with TRBJ2-3, with 9 bases lining up with TRBD2. The CDR3 totals 16 residues. Germline trimming cut 5 bases from V and 1 base from J; bases unmatched to any gene: 7. The germline V gene encodes CDR1 SGHVS and CDR2 FQNEAQ. In nucleotides, the CDR3 is TGTGCCAGCAGCAAAGGACTAGCGTTCGGCACAGATACGCAGTATTTT. Protein product: CASSKGLAFGTDTQYF.

J is TRBJ1-2 and V is TRBV15; the match to TRBD1 covers 8 bases. This CDR3 is 15 amino acids long. CDR1 is LNHNV and CDR2 is YYDKDF in the germline V gene (reference sequence). Trimming took 5 bases from V and 0 from J; bases not matched to a gene: 5. The CDR3, as DNA: TGTGCCACCAGCTTCGGGACAGGAGCTAACTATGGCTACACCTTC. Its protein is CATSFGTGANYGYTF.

V is TRBV7-3 and J is TRBJ2-1; 15 nucleotides align to TRBD2. V lost 5 bases, J lost 10 bases, and 6 bases stayed unmatched. CDR3 length equals 15 residues. Germline loops: CDR1 SGHTA, CDR2 FQGTGA. The CDR3 coding sequence is TGTGCCAGCAGCCCCGGACTAGCGGGGGGGCGAGAGCAGTTCTTC. It is translated as CASSPGLAGGREQFF.

The V gene is TRBV7-6, the J gene TRBJ2-1, with D possibly matching TRBD2 (5 bases). V lost 5 bases and J 0 bases, leaving 14 bases between the germline ends. The length of the CDR3 is 16 residues. CDR1 SGHVS and CDR2 FNYEAQ come from the germline V gene. This CDR3 reads CASSRRTGSSYNEQFF. The CDR3 coding sequence is TGTGCCAGCAGCCGACGGACGGGGAGCTCCTACAATGAGCAGTTCTTC.

The chain combines TRBV9 with TRBJ1-3; 7 positions agree with TRBD1. V trimming: 0 bases; J trimming: 0 bases; junction bases outside the gene matches: 9. The CDR3 runs to 18 residues. Germline loops: CDR1 SGDLS, CDR2 YYNGEE. As DNA, the CDR3 is TGTGCCAGCAGCGTAGATACGAGGGGGCCAAGCTCTGGAAACACCATATATTTT. Its translation is CASSVDTRGPSSGNTIYF.